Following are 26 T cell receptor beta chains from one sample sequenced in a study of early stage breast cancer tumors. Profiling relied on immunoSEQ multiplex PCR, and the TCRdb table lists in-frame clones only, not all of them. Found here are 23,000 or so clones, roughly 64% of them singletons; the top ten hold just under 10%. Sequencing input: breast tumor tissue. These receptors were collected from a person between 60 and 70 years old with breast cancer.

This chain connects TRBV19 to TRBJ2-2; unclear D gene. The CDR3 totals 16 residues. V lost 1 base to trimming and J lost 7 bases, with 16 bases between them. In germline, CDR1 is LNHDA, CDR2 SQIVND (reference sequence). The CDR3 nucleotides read TGTGCCAGTAGTATAGGCCAGGCGCTGTTGGGCGGGGAGCTGTTTTTT. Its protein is CASSIGQALLGGELFF.

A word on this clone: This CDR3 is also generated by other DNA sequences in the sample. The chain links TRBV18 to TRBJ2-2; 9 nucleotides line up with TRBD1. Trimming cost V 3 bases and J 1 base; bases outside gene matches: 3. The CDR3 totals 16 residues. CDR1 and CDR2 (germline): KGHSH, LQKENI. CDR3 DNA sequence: TGTGCCAGCTCACCCCCGACAGGGGGGAACACCGGGGAGCTGTTTTTT. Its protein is CASSPPTGGNTGELFF.

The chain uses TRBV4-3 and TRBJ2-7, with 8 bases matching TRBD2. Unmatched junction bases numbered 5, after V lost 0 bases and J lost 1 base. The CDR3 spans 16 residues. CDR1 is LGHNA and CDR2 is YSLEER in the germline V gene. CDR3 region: CASSQDSASGSYEQYF. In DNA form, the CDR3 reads TGCGCCAGCAGCCAAGATAGTGCTAGCGGGTCCTACGAGCAGTACTTC.

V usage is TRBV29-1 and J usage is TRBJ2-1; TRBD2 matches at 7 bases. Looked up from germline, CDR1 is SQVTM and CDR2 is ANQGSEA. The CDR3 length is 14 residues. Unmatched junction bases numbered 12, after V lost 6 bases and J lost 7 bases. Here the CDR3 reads CSVGLWEGPNEQFF. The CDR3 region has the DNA TGCAGCGTAGGCTTATGGGAGGGCCCGAATGAGCAGTTCTTC.

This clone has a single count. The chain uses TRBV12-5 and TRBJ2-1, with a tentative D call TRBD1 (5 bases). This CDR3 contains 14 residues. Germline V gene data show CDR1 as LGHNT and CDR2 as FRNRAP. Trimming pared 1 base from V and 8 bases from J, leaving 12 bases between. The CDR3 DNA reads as TGTGCTAGTGGTTTGGGTTCAGGGAAGGATGAGCAGTTCTTC. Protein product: CASGLGSGKDEQFF.

CDR3 sequence: CAWSVGPGWADTQYF. In DNA, the CDR3 is TGTGCCTGGAGTGTTGGTCCAGGGTGGGCAGATACGCAGTATTTT. The chain joins TRBV30 to TRBJ2-3; D might be TRBD1 (5 bases). This CDR3 is 15 amino acids long. Germline V gene data show CDR1 as GTSNPN and CDR2 as SVGIG (reference sequence). V lost 0 bases and J lost 4, with 14 bases in between.

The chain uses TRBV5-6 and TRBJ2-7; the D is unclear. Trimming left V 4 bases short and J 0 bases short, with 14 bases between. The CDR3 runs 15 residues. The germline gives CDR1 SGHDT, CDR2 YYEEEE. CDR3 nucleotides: TGTGCCAGCAGCCGGGTCGACCAGTTCTCCTACGAGCAGTACTTC. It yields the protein CASSRVDQFSYEQYF.

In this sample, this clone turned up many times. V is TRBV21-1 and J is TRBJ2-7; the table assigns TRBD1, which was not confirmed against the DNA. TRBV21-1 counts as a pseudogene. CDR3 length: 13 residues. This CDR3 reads CASSKATHYEQYF. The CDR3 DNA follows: TGTGCCAGCAGCAAAGCGACACACTACGAGCAGTACTTC.

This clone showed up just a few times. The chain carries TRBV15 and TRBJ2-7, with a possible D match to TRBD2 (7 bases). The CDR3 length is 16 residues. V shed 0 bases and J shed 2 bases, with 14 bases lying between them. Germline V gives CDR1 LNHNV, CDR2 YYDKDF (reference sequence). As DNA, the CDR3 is TGTGCCACCAGCAGAGATCCTCGGGGGGCAACCTACGAGCAGTACTTC. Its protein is CATSRDPRGATYEQYF.

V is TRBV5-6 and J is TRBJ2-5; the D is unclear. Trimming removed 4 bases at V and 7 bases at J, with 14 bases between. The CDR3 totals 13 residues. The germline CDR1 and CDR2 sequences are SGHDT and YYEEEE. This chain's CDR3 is CASSEVSARTQYF. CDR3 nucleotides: TGTGCCAGCAGCGAGGTTTCGGCGCGGACCCAGTACTTC.

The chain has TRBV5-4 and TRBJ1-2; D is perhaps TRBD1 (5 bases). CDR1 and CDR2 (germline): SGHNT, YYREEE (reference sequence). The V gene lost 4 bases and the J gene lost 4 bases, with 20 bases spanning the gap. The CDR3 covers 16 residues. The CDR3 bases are TGTGCCAGCAGCCAAGGGTTGGGGGGAGGCTCCTATGGCTACACCTTC. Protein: CASSQGLGGGSYGYTF. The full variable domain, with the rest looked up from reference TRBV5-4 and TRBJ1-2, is ETGVTQSPTHLIKTRGQQVTLRCSSQSGHNTVSWYQQALGQGPQFIFQYYREEENGRGNFPPRFSGLQFPNYSSELNVNALELDDSALYLCASSQGLGGGSYGYTFGSGTRLTVV.

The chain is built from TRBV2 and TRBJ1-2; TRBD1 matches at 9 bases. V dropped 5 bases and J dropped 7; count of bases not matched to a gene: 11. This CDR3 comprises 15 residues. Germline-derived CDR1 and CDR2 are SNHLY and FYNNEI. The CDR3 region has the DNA TGTGCCAGCAGTCGGTCAGGGACAGGGCTGCGTGGCTACACCTTC. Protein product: CASSRSGTGLRGYTF. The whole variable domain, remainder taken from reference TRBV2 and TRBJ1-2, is EPEVTQTPSHQVTQMGQEVILRCVPISNHLYFYWYRQILGQKVEFLVSFYNNEISEKSEIFDDQFSVERPDGSNFTLKIRSTKLEDSAMYFCASSRSGTGLRGYTFGSGTRLTVV.

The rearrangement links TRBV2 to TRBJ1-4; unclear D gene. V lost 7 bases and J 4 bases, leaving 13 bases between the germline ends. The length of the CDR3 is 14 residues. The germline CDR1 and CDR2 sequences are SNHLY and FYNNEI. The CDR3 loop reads CASKLGVRNEKLFF. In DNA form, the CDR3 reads TGTGCCAGCAAATTGGGCGTACGTAATGAAAAACTGTTTTTT.

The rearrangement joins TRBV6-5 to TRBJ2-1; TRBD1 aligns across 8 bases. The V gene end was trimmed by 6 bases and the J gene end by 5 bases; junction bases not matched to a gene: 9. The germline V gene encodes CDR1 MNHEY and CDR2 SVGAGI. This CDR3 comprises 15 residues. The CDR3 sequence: CASRSTGVAHNEQFF. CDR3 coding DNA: TGTGCCAGCAGGTCGACAGGGGTGGCTCACAATGAGCAGTTCTTC.

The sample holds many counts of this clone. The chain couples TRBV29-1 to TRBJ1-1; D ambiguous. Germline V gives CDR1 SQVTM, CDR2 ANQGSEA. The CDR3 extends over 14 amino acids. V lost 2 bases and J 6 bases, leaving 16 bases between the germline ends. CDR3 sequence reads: CSVEKPGETAEAFF. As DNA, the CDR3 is TGCAGCGTTGAAAAGCCCGGGGAGACCGCTGAAGCTTTCTTT.

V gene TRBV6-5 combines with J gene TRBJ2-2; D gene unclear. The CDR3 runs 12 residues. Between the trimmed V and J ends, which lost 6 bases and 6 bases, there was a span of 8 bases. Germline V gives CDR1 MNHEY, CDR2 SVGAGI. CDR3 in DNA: TGTGCCAGCAGCCTAGGTTCCGGGGAGCTGTTTTTT. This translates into CASSLGSGELFF.

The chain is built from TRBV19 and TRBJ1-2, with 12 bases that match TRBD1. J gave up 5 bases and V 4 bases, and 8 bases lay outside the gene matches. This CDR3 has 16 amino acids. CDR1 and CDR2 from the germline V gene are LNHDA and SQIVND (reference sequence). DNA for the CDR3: TGTGCCAGTAGTACTATAACGGGACAGGGGGCATATGGCTACACCTTC. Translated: CASSTITGQGAYGYTF.

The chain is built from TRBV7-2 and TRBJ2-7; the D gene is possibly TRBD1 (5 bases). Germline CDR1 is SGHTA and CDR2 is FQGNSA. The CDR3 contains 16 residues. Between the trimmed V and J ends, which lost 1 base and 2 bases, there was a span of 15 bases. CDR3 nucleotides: TGTGCCAGCAGCTTAGACATTTCTGGACAAACCTACGAGCAGTACTTC. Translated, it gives CASSLDISGQTYEQYF.

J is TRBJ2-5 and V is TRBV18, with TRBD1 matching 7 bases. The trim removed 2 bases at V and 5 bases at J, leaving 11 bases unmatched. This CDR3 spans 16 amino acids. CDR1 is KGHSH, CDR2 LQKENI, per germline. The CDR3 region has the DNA TGTGCCAGCTCACCATCCTCAACAGGGGTCAAGGAGACCCAGTACTTC. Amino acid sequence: CASSPSSTGVKETQYF.

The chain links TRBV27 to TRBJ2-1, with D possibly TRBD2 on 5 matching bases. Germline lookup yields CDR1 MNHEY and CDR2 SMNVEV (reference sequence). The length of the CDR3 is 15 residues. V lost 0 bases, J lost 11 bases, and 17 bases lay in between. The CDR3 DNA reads TGTGCCAGCAGTTTATCCTCCCGTGTTGGGAGTCAGCAGTTCTTC. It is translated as CASSLSSRVGSQQFF.

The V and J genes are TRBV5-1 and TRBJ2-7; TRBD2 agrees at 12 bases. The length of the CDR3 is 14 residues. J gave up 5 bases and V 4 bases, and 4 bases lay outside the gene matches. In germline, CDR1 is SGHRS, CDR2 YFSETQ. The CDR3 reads CASSKGLAGNEQYF. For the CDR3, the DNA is TGCGCCAGCAGCAAAGGACTAGCGGGAAACGAGCAGTACTTC. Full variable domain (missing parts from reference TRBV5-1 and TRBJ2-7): KAGVTQTPRYLIKTRGQQVTLSCSPISGHRSVSWYQQTPGQGLQFLFEYFSETQRNKGNFPGRFSGRQFSNSRSEMNVSTLELGDSALYLCASSKGLAGNEQYFGPGTRLTVT.

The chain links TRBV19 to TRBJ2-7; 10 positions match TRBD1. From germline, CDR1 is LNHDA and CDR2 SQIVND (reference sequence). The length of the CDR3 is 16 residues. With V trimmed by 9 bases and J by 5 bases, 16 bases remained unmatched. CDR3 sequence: CASQDGSGTGVHEQYF. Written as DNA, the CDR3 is TGTGCCAGCCAAGATGGGTCCGGGACAGGGGTTCACGAGCAGTACTTC.

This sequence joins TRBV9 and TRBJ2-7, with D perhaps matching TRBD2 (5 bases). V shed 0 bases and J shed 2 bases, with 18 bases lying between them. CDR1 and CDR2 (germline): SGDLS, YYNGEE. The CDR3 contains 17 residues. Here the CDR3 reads CASSVGGSGSPTYEQYF. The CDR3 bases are TGTGCCAGCAGCGTAGGAGGGTCGGGCAGCCCCACCTACGAGCAGTACTTC.

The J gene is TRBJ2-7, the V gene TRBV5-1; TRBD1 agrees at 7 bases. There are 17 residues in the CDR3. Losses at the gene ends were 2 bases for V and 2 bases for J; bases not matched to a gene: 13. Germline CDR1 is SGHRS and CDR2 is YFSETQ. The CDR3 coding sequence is TGCGCCAGCAGCTTAGCTTTAGACAGGGTGGTAGCCTACGAGCAGTACTTC. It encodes CASSLALDRVVAYEQYF.

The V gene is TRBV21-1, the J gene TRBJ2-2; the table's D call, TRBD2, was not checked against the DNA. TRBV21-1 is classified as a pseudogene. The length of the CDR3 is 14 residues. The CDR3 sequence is CASSRLDYLGELFF. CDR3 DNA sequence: TGTGCCAGCAGCCGATTGGACTATCTCGGGGAGCTGTTTTTT.

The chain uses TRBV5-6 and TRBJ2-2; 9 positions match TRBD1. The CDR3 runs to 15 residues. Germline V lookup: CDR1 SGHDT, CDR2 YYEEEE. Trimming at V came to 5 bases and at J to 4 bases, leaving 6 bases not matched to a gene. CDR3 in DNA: TGTGCCAGCAGTTGGGACAGGGCGACCACCGGGGAGCTGTTTTTT. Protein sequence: CASSWDRATTGELFF.